The 30 T cell receptor beta chains presented below share a single source sample, sequenced in a study of T-cell reconstitution after alpha-beta-depleted transplantation in children. Construction of the TCRbeta library involved unique molecular identifiers. One entry per CDR3 protein, called by TCRdb with MiXCR from the PCR reads. The table shows approximately 400,000 distinct CDR3 sequences, with about 16% occurring only once. The specimen comprised PBMCs, mostly from graft donor cells, sampled 360 days after TCRalphabeta/CD19-depleted stem cell transplant. The receptors here all came from a boy younger than two who had a stem cell transplant for Wiskott-Aldrich syndrome, so the T cells may come from the graft donor.

A few counts support this clonotype. The gene calls are TRBV6-2 or TRBV6-3 and TRBJ2-3, with TRBD2 matching over 16 bases. Germline-derived CDR1 and CDR2 are MNHEY and SVGEGT. The CDR3 runs to 17 residues. Losses at the gene ends were 4 bases for V and 5 bases for J; bases not matched to a gene: 6. The CDR3 nucleotides read TGTGCCAGCAGTTCGGGACTAGCGGGGGGGCCAGGAGATACGCAGTATTTT. Protein sequence: CASSSGLAGGPGDTQYF.

The chain links TRBV12-3 or TRBV12-4 to TRBJ1-1; tentatively, D is TRBD1 (6 bases). This CDR3 region has 14 residues. Between the trimmed V and J ends, which lost 3 bases and 4 bases, there was a span of 12 bases. CDR3 in amino acids: CASSFAGVFTEAFF. CDR3 nucleotides: TGTGCCAGCAGTTTTGCAGGGGTTTTCACTGAAGCTTTCTTT.

This clonotype was observed a handful of times. The rearrangement uses TRBV5-1 and TRBJ2-1, with D tentatively TRBD1 (5 bases). Germline V gives CDR1 SGHRS, CDR2 YFSETQ. CDR3 length equals 13 residues. V was cut by 4 bases and J by 4 bases, with 9 bases left in between. CDR3 sequence reads: CASSPGHYNEQFF. As DNA, the CDR3 is TGCGCCAGCAGCCCAGGACATTACAATGAGCAGTTCTTC.

The chain employs TRBV24-1 and TRBJ2-3; D unresolved. V was clipped by 5 bases and J by 1 base, with 12 bases between them. The CDR3 runs 15 residues. CDR1 is KGHDR and CDR2 is SFDVKD in the germline V gene. The CDR3 DNA is TGTGCCACCAGTGTCCTTAGTTCCGGCACAGATACGCAGTATTTT. It codes for CATSVLSSGTDTQYF.

This sequence joins TRBV2 and TRBJ1-6; D unresolved. The length of the CDR3 is 13 residues. The germline V and J ends were trimmed by 11 bases and 7 bases, with 15 bases remaining between them. Germline-derived CDR1 and CDR2 are SNHLY and FYNNEI. CDR3 DNA: TGTGCCGGAAACAGCGGCGTAAATTCACCCCTCCACTTT. Translated: CAGNSGVNSPLHF. The variable domain in full, completed from reference TRBV2 and TRBJ1-6, reads EPEVTQTPSHQVTQMGQEVILRCVPISNHLYFYWYRQILGQKVEFLVSFYNNEISEKSEIFDDQFSVERPDGSNFTLKIRSTKLEDSAMYFCAGNSGVNSPLHFGNGTRLTVT.

This clonotype was detected only a few times. J is TRBJ2-1 and V is TRBV7-9; a weak D match, TRBD2 (6 bases). CDR1 and CDR2 from the germline V gene are SEHNR and FQNEAQ (reference sequence). This CDR3 is built from 17 residues. The ends were cut back, 1 base at V and 0 bases at J, with 13 bases in the middle. CDR3 loop: CASSLGLLANSYNEQFF. The CDR3 DNA is TGTGCCAGCAGCTTAGGTCTCCTAGCGAACTCCTACAATGAGCAGTTCTTC.

CDR3 DNA sequence: TGTGCCAGCAGTGCGGGGACACGGACCTACGAGCAGTACTTC. The encoded protein is CASSAGTRTYEQYF. This chain connects TRBV2 to TRBJ2-7; D is possibly TRBD1 (6 bases). The V end lost 4 bases, the J end lost 2 bases, and 12 bases lay between the germline ends. The CDR3 contains 14 residues. Per the germline V gene, CDR1 is SNHLY and CDR2 is FYNNEI.

This clonotype was detected only a few times. The chain recombines TRBV3-1 with TRBJ2-7; TRBD1 agrees at 10 bases. The CDR3 is 16 amino acids. V shed 2 bases, J shed 3 bases, and the junction held 7 bases outside the gene matches. In germline, CDR1 is LGHDT, CDR2 YNNKEL (reference sequence). The CDR3 protein is CASSQKWTGGFYEQYF. The CDR3 bases are TGTGCCAGCAGCCAAAAGTGGACAGGGGGTTTCTACGAGCAGTACTTC.

The chain uses TRBV29-1 and TRBJ2-5; 8 bases align to TRBD1. The germline V gene has CDR1 SQVTM and CDR2 ANQGSEA. This CDR3 comprises 12 residues. The V segment lost 7 bases and the J segment 2 bases; nucleotides outside the gene matches: 3. In nucleotides, the CDR3 is TGCAGCGGCAACAGGGGGCAAGAGACCCAGTACTTC. It encodes CSGNRGQETQYF.

This CDR3 reads CASSLIGRVSSYNEQFF. Here the CDR3 DNA reads TGTGCCAGCAGCTTGATTGGTAGAGTCTCGTCCTACAATGAGCAGTTCTTC. V is TRBV5-6 and J is TRBJ2-1; D is uncertain. The CDR3 runs to 17 residues. V lost 1 base to trimming and J lost 1 base, with 15 bases between them. Per the germline V gene, CDR1 is SGHDT and CDR2 is YYEEEE.

V gene TRBV7-9 combines with J gene TRBJ2-5, with a weak D call TRBD1 (7 bases). The CDR3 length is 15 residues. CDR1 is SEHNR, CDR2 FQNEAQ, per germline (reference sequence). Trimming shortened V by 8 bases and J by 1 base, and 17 bases separated the two germline ends. DNA of the CDR3: TGTGCCAGCCGACAGGGACTGGGTTTCCAAGAGACCCAGTACTTC. Translated, it gives CASRQGLGFQETQYF.

The chain combines TRBV9 with TRBJ2-1; 7 bases align to TRBD1. Germline CDR1 is SGDLS and CDR2 is YYNGEE. V was pared by 5 bases and J by 4 bases, with 6 bases of the junction left unmatched. The CDR3 has 14 amino acids. CDR3 residues: CASSEGAQYNEQFF. Written as DNA, the CDR3 is TGTGCCAGCAGTGAGGGGGCCCAGTACAATGAGCAGTTCTTC.

The rearrangement links TRBV6-5 to TRBJ2-1; 14 nucleotides line up with TRBD2. J was trimmed by 1 base and V by 4 bases; bases with no gene match: 9. This CDR3 region has 19 residues. From germline, CDR1 is MNHEY and CDR2 SVGAGI. CDR3 bases: TGTGCCAGCAGTTGTTGGGGGACTAGCGGGAGAGGATCCTACAATGAGCAGTTCTTC. Its protein product is CASSCWGTSGRGSYNEQFF.

This clonotype was seen a handful of times. V gene TRBV7-9 combines with J gene TRBJ2-1, with TRBD1 identical over 8 bases. Germline loops: CDR1 SEHNR, CDR2 FQNEAQ (reference sequence). The CDR3 is 16 residues long. After removal of 5 bases from V and 9 bases from J, the junction contained 15 bases not matched to a gene. In DNA form, the CDR3 reads TGTGCCAGCAGCCTAGTCCCTAGGACAGGGCTACTTGAGCAGTTCTTC. Translated: CASSLVPRTGLLEQFF.

This rearrangement joins TRBV20-1 to TRBJ2-1, with 8 bases fitting TRBD2. V gave up 2 bases and J gave up 5 bases; unmatched junction bases: 11. The CDR3 has 16 residues. Germline V gene sequence: CDR1 DFQATT, CDR2 SNEGSKA (reference sequence). This CDR3 reads CSARRRVAGLNNEQFF. Written as DNA, the CDR3 is TGCAGTGCTAGACGCAGGGTAGCGGGACTCAACAATGAGCAGTTCTTC.

In its sample, this clonotype was seen a few times. V and J are TRBV29-1 and TRBJ1-2; D call uncertain. Germline V CDR1 and CDR2: SQVTM, ANQGSEA. Deletions cut 6 bases from V and 4 bases from J, with 15 bases between. The CDR3 totals 13 residues. CDR3 loop: CSVGVGDSYGYTF. In DNA form, the CDR3 reads TGCAGCGTCGGGGTGGGCGACTCCTATGGCTACACCTTC.

This clonotype was observed a few times. J is TRBJ2-7 and V is TRBV5-6; 8 bases are a match to TRBD1. In germline, CDR1 is SGHDT, CDR2 YYEEEE. After removal of 2 bases from V and 4 bases from J, the junction contained 11 bases not matched to a gene. CDR3 length: 16 residues. In DNA, the CDR3 is TGTGCCAGCAGCTTTTTTTTGACAGGGGCTTTATACGAGCAGTACTTC. Protein sequence: CASSFFLTGALYEQYF.

The chain links TRBV7-6 to TRBJ2-3; D is unresolved. Germline-derived CDR1 and CDR2 are SGHVS and FNYEAQ. This CDR3 is built from 15 residues. The V end was cut by 5 bases, the J end by 6 bases, with 18 bases between. The CDR3 here is CASSPYRTLGDTQYF. In DNA, the CDR3 is TGTGCCAGCAGCCCGTACCGGACCCTCGGGGATACGCAGTATTTT. The complete variable domain, with remaining parts taken from reference TRBV7-6 and TRBJ2-3, reads GAGVSQSPRYKVTKRGQDVALRCDPISGHVSLYWYRQALGQGPEFLTYFNYEAQQDKSGLPNDRFSAERPEGSISTLTIQRTEQRDSAMYRCASSPYRTLGDTQYFGPGTRLTVL.

The gene calls are TRBV2 and TRBJ1-5; D remains unclear. This CDR3 is built from 12 residues. Germline V gives CDR1 SNHLY, CDR2 FYNNEI. Trimming took 3 bases from V and 3 from J, leaving 3 bases between them. CDR3 nucleotide sequence: TGTGCCAGCAGTGAGTCCAATCAGCCCCAGCATTTT. Translated: CASSESNQPQHF.

The chain recombines TRBV12-3 or TRBV12-4 with TRBJ2-3; D unresolved. The CDR3 is made up of 14 amino acids. V dropped 3 bases and J dropped 10 bases, with 17 bases sitting between them. The CDR3 DNA sequence: TGTGCCAGCAGTTTTGGTGAGACCTCCCATTCGCAGTATTTT. Its protein is CASSFGETSHSQYF.

The rearrangement uses TRBV19 and TRBJ1-5; the match to TRBD1 covers 9 bases. V lost 5 bases, J lost 0 bases, and 2 bases stayed unmatched. Germline V lookup: CDR1 LNHDA, CDR2 SQIVND (reference sequence). The CDR3 spans 15 residues. CDR3 DNA: TGTGCCAGTAGTGGGACAGGGAATAGCAATCAGCCCCAGCATTTT. It is translated as CASSGTGNSNQPQHF.

The CDR3 reads CASSQGRASYEQYF. In nucleotides, the CDR3 is TGTGCCAGCAGCCAAGGACGAGCCTCCTACGAGCAGTACTTC. This rearrangement joins TRBV11-3 to TRBJ2-7; D gene unclear. V lost 5 bases, J lost 0 bases, and 11 bases lay in between. Germline CDR1 and CDR2: SGHNT and YENEEA. The CDR3 is 14 amino acids.

The sample holds a few counts of this clonotype. This chain joins TRBV18 and TRBJ2-5; D may correspond to TRBD1 or TRBD2 (6 bases each). The CDR3 runs to 16 residues. Germline assignment: CDR1 KGHSH and CDR2 LQKENI. Trimming took 6 bases from V and 1 from J, leaving 18 bases between them. The CDR3 region is CASSTSGAYFQETQYF. CDR3 DNA: TGTGCCAGCTCCACCTCGGGGGCGTACTTCCAAGAGACCCAGTACTTC.

This clonotype was detected only a few times. The J gene is TRBJ2-7, the V gene TRBV7-9; 7 bases are shared with TRBD1. The ends lost 3 bases at V and 6 bases at J; junction bases unmatched: 5. The CDR3 consists of 13 residues. The V gene's germline CDR1 is SEHNR and CDR2 FQNEAQ (reference sequence). The CDR3 nucleotides read TGTGCCAGCAGCTTCCGGGACAGAACCGAGCAGTACTTC. Translated: CASSFRDRTEQYF.

This clonotype has a handful of counts. The V and J genes are TRBV2 and TRBJ2-3; D gene uncertain. Germline CDR1 SNHLY, CDR2 FYNNEI. This CDR3 is built from 9 residues. V lost 5 bases and J lost 12, with 6 bases in between. The CDR3 DNA reads TGTGCCAGCAGTAGGCCACAGTATTTT. Encoded protein: CASSRPQYF.

The genes are TRBV4-3 and TRBJ2-3; D call uncertain. V lost 0 bases and J 2 bases, leaving 12 bases between the germline ends. Looked up from germline, CDR1 is LGHNA and CDR2 is YSLEER. This CDR3 is 16 amino acids long. The CDR3 DNA follows: TGCGCCAGCAGCCAAGATCCGAGACTGATCACAGATACGCAGTATTTT. The encoded protein is CASSQDPRLITDTQYF.

The chain has TRBV5-1 and TRBJ2-1; 10 nucleotides align to TRBD2. The CDR3 loop spans 16 amino acids. V gave up 2 bases and J gave up 5 bases; unmatched junction bases: 7. Germline V CDR1 and CDR2: SGHRS, YFSETQ. As DNA, the CDR3 is TGCGCCAGCAGCTTAGGATGGACTAGCGGTAACAATGAGCAGTTCTTC. Translating it yields CASSLGWTSGNNEQFF.

This chain links TRBV28 with TRBJ1-6; D is unresolved. The CDR3 covers 17 residues. The ends were cut back, 5 bases at V and 6 bases at J, with 20 bases in the middle. Per the germline V gene, CDR1 is MDHEN and CDR2 is SYDVKM. CDR3 bases: TGTGCCAGCAGTCCGACCCCTCAGGTCCGGGGTAATTCACCCCTCCACTTT. Encoded protein: CASSPTPQVRGNSPLHF.

The chain is built from TRBV18 and TRBJ2-7, with D possibly being TRBD2 (5 bases). Germline values: CDR1 KGHSH, CDR2 LQKENI. Trimming shortened V by 2 bases and J by 1 base, and 9 bases separated the two germline ends. The CDR3 spans 14 residues. The CDR3 region is CASSPSGISYEQYF. The CDR3 coding sequence is TGTGCCAGCTCACCATCCGGGATTTCCTACGAGCAGTACTTC. The variable domain in full, completed from reference TRBV18 and TRBJ2-7, reads NAGVMQNPRHLVRRRGQEARLRCSPMKGHSHVYWYRQLPEEGLKFMVYLQKENIIDESGMPKERFSAEFPKEGPSILRIQQVVRGDSAAYFCASSPSGISYEQYFGPGTRLTVT.

The chain combines TRBV6-5 with TRBJ2-2; D gene uncertain. Germline loops: CDR1 MNHEY, CDR2 SVGAGI. This CDR3 region has 15 residues. Between the trimmed V and J ends, which lost 4 bases and 0 bases, there was a span of 9 bases. Written as DNA, the CDR3 is TGTGCCAGCAGTTCAGCCGGAACGAACACCGGGGAGCTGTTTTTT. This translates into CASSSAGTNTGELFF.